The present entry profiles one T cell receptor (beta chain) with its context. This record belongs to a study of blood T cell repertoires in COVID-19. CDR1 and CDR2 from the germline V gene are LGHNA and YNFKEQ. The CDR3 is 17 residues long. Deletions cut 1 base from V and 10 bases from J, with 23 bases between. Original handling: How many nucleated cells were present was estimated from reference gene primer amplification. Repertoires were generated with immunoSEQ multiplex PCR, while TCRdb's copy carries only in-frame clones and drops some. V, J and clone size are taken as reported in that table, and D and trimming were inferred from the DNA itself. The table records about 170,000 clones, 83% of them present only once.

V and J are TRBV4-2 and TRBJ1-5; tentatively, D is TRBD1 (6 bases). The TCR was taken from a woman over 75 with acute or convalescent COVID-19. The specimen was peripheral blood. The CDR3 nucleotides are TGTGCCAGCAGCCAAGGCCCCCTGGACAGCGGGGGTCAACCCCAGCATTTT. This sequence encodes CASSQGPLDSGGQPQHF.